The 27 T cell receptor beta chains listed next were all sequenced from one sample in a study of shared clonotypes between healthy human individuals. Libraries were prepared by immunoSEQ multiplex PCR; TCRdb keeps only in-frame clonotypes and omits some of them. The sample holds some 490,000 clones, about 72% seen once. Specimen: PBMCs. The receptors were gathered from a woman aged 40 to 50 in good health. Some clones in this sample may be carry-over from other donors' samples.

This clone is a singleton in its sample. A far larger clone is only one base removed, so a read error is likely. This sample includes further DNA sequences coding for the same CDR3. The chain employs TRBV7-7 and TRBJ2-5, with 8 nucleotides matching TRBD1. The V gene's germline CDR1 is SSHAT and CDR2 FNYEAQ (reference sequence). The CDR3 extends over 14 amino acids. The CDR3 sequence: CASSLGGQGQTQYF. The CDR3, as DNA: TGTGCTAGCAGCTTGGGAGGACAGGGACAGACCCAGTACTTC. The full variable domain, in which reference TRBV7-7 and TRBJ2-5 provide the parts outside the CDR3, is GAGVSQSPRYKVTKRGQDVTLRCDPISSHATLYWYQQALGQGPEFLTYFNYEAQPDKSGLPSDRFSAERPEGSISTLTIQRTEQRDSAMYRCASSLGGQGQTQYFGPGTRLLVL.

V usage is TRBV15 and J usage is TRBJ2-3, with a weak D call TRBD2 (5 bases). Trimming pared 1 base from V and 5 bases from J, leaving 10 bases between. The CDR3 is 14 amino acids. Germline V CDR1 and CDR2: LNHNV, YYDKDF (reference sequence). The chain's CDR3 is CATSRVVAGDTQYF. The CDR3 coding sequence is TGTGCCACCAGCAGAGTTGTGGCGGGAGATACGCAGTATTTT.

The rearrangement uses TRBV28 and TRBJ2-7; 7 bases line up with TRBD2. V lost 5 bases, J lost 1 base, and 5 bases stayed unmatched. This CDR3 comprises 14 residues. Per germline, CDR1 MDHEN and CDR2 SYDVKM. This CDR3 reads CASSPTGLSYEQYF. CDR3 coding DNA: TGTGCCAGCAGTCCCACGGGACTATCCTACGAGCAGTACTTC. Together with reference TRBV28 and TRBJ2-7, the CDR3 gives the full variable domain: DVKVTQSSRYLVKRTGEKVFLECVQDMDHENMFWYRQDPGLGLRLIYFSYDVKMKEKGDIPEGYSVSREKKERFSLILESASTNQTSMYLCASSPTGLSYEQYFGPGTRLTVT.

In its sample, this clone was seen many times. The CDR3 DNA is TGCGCCAGCAGTCCGGGACTAGCGGGAGTTGTCGAGCAGTACTTC. Translation gives CASSPGLAGVVEQYF. The chain is built from TRBV10-1 and TRBJ2-7; TRBD2 matches at 14 bases. The germline V gene encodes CDR1 WNHNN and CDR2 SYGVQD (reference sequence). CDR3 size: 15 residues. The trim removed 5 bases at V and 6 bases at J, leaving 6 bases unmatched.

The chain uses TRBV7-2 and TRBJ2-1; 10 bases line up with TRBD2. V shed 3 bases and J 6 bases; nucleotides not matched to a gene: 11. Germline V lookup: CDR1 SGHTA, CDR2 FQGNSA. This CDR3 has 17 residues. DNA for the CDR3: TGTGCCAGCAGCTTTGTCCCTAGCGGGAGCCTGGGCAATGAGCAGTTCTTC. Its protein is CASSFVPSGSLGNEQFF.

This chain uses TRBV19 with TRBJ1-5; TRBD1 might be the D (5 bases). Germline values: CDR1 LNHDA, CDR2 SQIVND (reference sequence). The length of the CDR3 is 15 residues. The V end was cut by 1 base, the J end by 4 bases, with 11 bases between. The CDR3, as DNA: TGTGCCAGTAGTATAGGTGGGGGGGGGAATCAGCCCCAGCATTTT. Its translation is CASSIGGGGNQPQHF.

As for this clone: The junction shows a germline mismatch at one end, possibly a read error. V gene TRBV7-3 combines with J gene TRBJ2-2; the match to TRBD2 covers 13 bases. Looked up from germline, CDR1 is SGHTA and CDR2 is FQGTGA. The CDR3 has 14 residues. The CDR3 spells CASSPYGTSGTPVF. The CDR3 coding sequence is TGTGCCAGCAGCCCATACGGGACTAGCGGGACCCCAGTTTTT.

This clone was picked up many times. The CDR3: CASSQWRGGNEKLFF. The CDR3 bases are TGTGCCAGCAGCCAATGGCGGGGAGGAAATGAAAAACTGTTTTTT. The chain employs TRBV14 and TRBJ1-4; D unclear. The germline V gene has CDR1 SGHDN and CDR2 FVKESK. The V end lost 2 bases, the J end lost 5 bases, and 12 bases lay between the germline ends. The CDR3 is made up of 15 amino acids. Filled out from reference TRBV14 and TRBJ1-4, the complete variable domain reads EAGVTQFPSHSVIEKGQTVTLRCDPISGHDNLYWYRRVMGKEIKFLLHFVKESKQDESGMPNNRFLAERTGGTYSTLKVQPAELEDSGVYFCASSQWRGGNEKLFFGSGTQLSVL.

This sequence joins TRBV2 and TRBJ2-1; 10 bases agree with TRBD2. The CDR3 has 15 residues. Germline V gene data show CDR1 as SNHLY and CDR2 as FYNNEI. The J segment lost 8 bases and the V segment lost 7 bases, leaving 11 bases of the junction unmatched. Here the CDR3 reads CASTLLAGEVYEQFF. CDR3 sequence (DNA): TGTGCCAGCACACTCCTAGCGGGAGAGGTCTATGAGCAGTTCTTC. Complete variable domain (other parts from reference TRBV2 and TRBJ2-1): EPEVTQTPSHQVTQMGQEVILRCVPISNHLYFYWYRQILGQKVEFLVSFYNNEISEKSEIFDDQFSVERPDGSNFTLKIRSTKLEDSAMYFCASTLLAGEVYEQFFGPGTRLTVL.

The rearrangement uses TRBV29-1 and TRBJ2-5, with D possibly matching TRBD1 (5 bases). From germline, CDR1 is SQVTM and CDR2 ANQGSEA. There are 13 residues in the CDR3. V lost 3 bases and J lost 2, with 10 bases in between. The CDR3 here is CSVDRGRQETQYF. The CDR3 DNA sequence: TGCAGCGTTGATAGGGGCAGGCAAGAGACCCAGTACTTC.

The chain couples TRBV9 to TRBJ1-6, with D possibly matching TRBD1 (5 bases). Per the germline V gene, CDR1 is SGDLS and CDR2 is YYNGEE. Trimming shortened V by 0 bases and J by 10 bases, and 8 bases separated the two germline ends. CDR3 length: 13 residues. CDR3 in DNA: TGTGCCAGCAGCGTAGAGGGGAGGTCACCCCTCCACTTT. Protein: CASSVEGRSPLHF.

The chain carries TRBV29-1 and TRBJ2-1, with no clear D. CDR1 SQVTM and CDR2 ANQGSEA come from the germline V gene. Trimming cost V 0 bases and J 8 bases, with 20 bases left between them. The CDR3 covers 16 residues. CDR3: CSVEDQESQAWDEQFF. Written as DNA, the CDR3 is TGCAGCGTTGAAGATCAGGAATCTCAGGCATGGGATGAGCAGTTCTTC.

The rearrangement links TRBV28 to TRBJ2-1; D tentatively reads TRBD1 or TRBD2 (5 bases each). Per the germline V gene, CDR1 is MDHEN and CDR2 is SYDVKM. The CDR3 consists of 14 residues. The germline V and J ends were trimmed by 10 bases and 4 bases, with 17 bases remaining between them. The CDR3 here is CAISGATIYNEQFF. CDR3 nucleotides: TGTGCCATCTCCGGGGCTACCATATACAATGAGCAGTTCTTC.

The chain has TRBV6-6 and TRBJ1-6; D may be TRBD1 (5 bases). V was trimmed by 5 bases and J by 8 bases, leaving 13 bases between them. Germline CDR1 MNHNY, CDR2 SVGAGI (reference sequence). The CDR3 runs to 14 residues. Here the CDR3 DNA reads TGTGCCAGCAGTCCCCAGGGCGGTGATTCACCCCTCCACTTT. It codes for CASSPQGGDSPLHF.

The V and J genes are TRBV5-1 and TRBJ1-1; no definite D call. Trimming removed 4 bases at V and 5 bases at J, with 15 bases between. In germline, CDR1 is SGHRS, CDR2 YFSETQ. CDR3 length: 14 amino acids. The CDR3 is CASSLSDGGTEAFF. The CDR3 DNA reads as TGCGCCAGCAGCCTTTCGGACGGAGGGACTGAAGCTTTCTTT.

The chain couples TRBV6-1 to TRBJ1-4; no clear D. There are 14 residues in the CDR3. Germline CDR1 reads MNHNS; CDR2 reads SASEGT. Trimming left V 2 bases short and J 4 bases short, with 8 bases between. The CDR3: CASSESRNNEKLFF. The CDR3 DNA follows: TGTGCCAGCAGTGAAAGCCGGAATAATGAAAAACTGTTTTTT.

This chain connects TRBV5-1 to TRBJ1-4; no firm D call. The V gene lost 4 bases and the J gene lost 5 bases, with 18 bases spanning the gap. The CDR3 spans 16 residues. CDR1 is SGHRS and CDR2 is YFSETQ in the germline V gene. Here the CDR3 reads CASSVGPPVGNEKLFF. The CDR3 coding sequence is TGCGCCAGCAGCGTCGGACCCCCCGTAGGGAATGAAAAACTGTTTTTT.

V gene TRBV7-2 combines with J gene TRBJ2-3; no firm D call. Germline V CDR1 and CDR2: SGHTA, FQGNSA. Between the trimmed V and J ends, which lost 6 bases and 1 base, there was a span of 11 bases. The CDR3 runs to 14 residues. The CDR3: CASSRRVGTDTQYF. The CDR3, as DNA: TGTGCCAGCAGTCGGAGAGTTGGCACAGATACGCAGTATTTT. Filled out from reference TRBV7-2 and TRBJ2-3, the complete variable domain reads GAGVSQSPSNKVTEKGKDVELRCDPISGHTALYWYRQSLGQGLEFLIYFQGNSAPDKSGLPSDRFSAERTGGSVSTLTIQRTQQEDSAVYLCASSRRVGTDTQYFGPGTRLTVL.

This chain uses TRBV6-1 with TRBJ2-1, with 8 bases aligning to TRBD2. Germline V CDR1 and CDR2: MNHNS, SASEGT. The CDR3 runs 16 residues. J gave up 4 bases and V 0 bases, and 5 bases lay outside the gene matches. In nucleotides, the CDR3 is TGTGCCAGCAGTGAAGCCGGGGGGGCTGATTACAATGAGCAGTTCTTC. Amino acids: CASSEAGGADYNEQFF.

This clone was detected only once. The V call is TRBV6-5, the J call TRBJ2-5, with 9 bases fitting TRBD1. Germline loops: CDR1 MNHEY, CDR2 SVGAGI. V shed 5 bases, J shed 5 bases, and the junction held 6 bases outside the gene matches. The CDR3 is made up of 14 amino acids. CDR3 loop: CASSGTGTAETQYF. The CDR3, as DNA: TGTGCCAGCAGTGGGACAGGGACCGCGGAGACCCAGTACTTC.

The rearrangement uses TRBV19 and TRBJ2-5; 9 positions match TRBD1. After removal of 1 base from V and 5 bases from J, the junction contained 8 bases not matched to a gene. CDR3 length: 16 residues. The germline CDR1 and CDR2 sequences are LNHDA and SQIVND (reference sequence). The CDR3 here is CASSIARTGVGETQYF. The CDR3 nucleotides read TGTGCCAGTAGTATAGCCCGGACAGGGGTGGGGGAGACCCAGTACTTC.

This CDR3 is CAWSVKGGGTEAFF. The CDR3 coding sequence is TGTGCCTGGAGTGTAAAGGGTGGGGGCACTGAAGCTTTCTTT. The rearrangement links TRBV30 to TRBJ1-1, with D perhaps TRBD1 (5 bases). This CDR3 is 14 amino acids long. Per the germline V gene, CDR1 is GTSNPN and CDR2 is SVGIG (reference sequence). The V end lost 0 bases, the J end lost 4 bases, and 12 bases lay between the germline ends.

The chain uses TRBV7-6 and TRBJ2-5; possibly TRBD1 or TRBD2 for D (5 bases each). The V end lost 8 bases, the J end lost 0 bases, and 13 bases lay between the germline ends. This CDR3 comprises 14 residues. Germline CDR1 and CDR2: SGHVS and FNYEAQ. This CDR3 reads CASLGTDYQETQYF. In nucleotides, the CDR3 is TGTGCCAGCCTCGGGACGGACTACCAAGAGACCCAGTACTTC.

This clone has at least ten counts. Other nucleotide sequences from this sample produce the same CDR3. The CDR3 DNA reads TGCGCCAGCAGTGAGTCGACAGGAACCAGCTATGGCTACACCTTC. As protein: CASSESTGTSYGYTF. This sequence joins TRBV10-2 and TRBJ1-2; perhaps TRBD1 as D (6 bases). Germline V gives CDR1 WSHSY, CDR2 SAAADI. Trimming left V 0 bases short and J 4 bases short, with 12 bases between. This CDR3 spans 15 amino acids.

Comment on this clone: A much larger clone differs from this one at a single base, so this may be a read error. This chain uses TRBV18 with TRBJ1-5; possibly TRBD1 for D (6 bases). The germline V gene encodes CDR1 KGHSH and CDR2 LQKENI. CDR3 length equals 15 residues. V was pared by 2 bases and J by 3 bases, with 11 bases between. The CDR3 sequence is CASSPSGANNQPQHF. As DNA, the CDR3 is TGTGCCAGCTCACCATCGGGGGCGAACAATCAGCCCCAGCATTTT.

The genes are TRBV30 and TRBJ1-2; D uncertain. The CDR3 is 13 amino acids. V was shortened by 3 bases and J by 4 bases, with 12 bases between the two germline ends. The V gene's germline CDR1 is GTSNPN and CDR2 SVGIG (reference sequence). The CDR3 sequence: CAWSVRDRYGYTF. For the CDR3, the DNA is TGTGCCTGGAGCGTCCGGGATCGCTATGGCTACACCTTC. Filled out from reference TRBV30 and TRBJ1-2, the complete variable domain reads SQTIHQWPATLVQPVGSPLSLECTVEGTSNPNLYWYRQAAGRGLQLLFYSVGIGQISSEVPQNLSASRPQDRQFILSSKKLLLSDSGFYLCAWSVRDRYGYTFGSGTRLTVV.

The chain couples TRBV28 to TRBJ2-4; 15 bases are a match to TRBD2. CDR3 size: 20 residues. V lost 6 bases to trimming and J lost 0 bases; unmatched junction nucleotides: 12. CDR1 is MDHEN, CDR2 SYDVKM, per germline. In nucleotides, the CDR3 is TGTGCCAGCAGCATTATGCGGACTAGCGGGAGGGCCAAAGCCAAAAACATTCAGTACTTC. Translating it yields CASSIMRTSGRAKAKNIQYF.